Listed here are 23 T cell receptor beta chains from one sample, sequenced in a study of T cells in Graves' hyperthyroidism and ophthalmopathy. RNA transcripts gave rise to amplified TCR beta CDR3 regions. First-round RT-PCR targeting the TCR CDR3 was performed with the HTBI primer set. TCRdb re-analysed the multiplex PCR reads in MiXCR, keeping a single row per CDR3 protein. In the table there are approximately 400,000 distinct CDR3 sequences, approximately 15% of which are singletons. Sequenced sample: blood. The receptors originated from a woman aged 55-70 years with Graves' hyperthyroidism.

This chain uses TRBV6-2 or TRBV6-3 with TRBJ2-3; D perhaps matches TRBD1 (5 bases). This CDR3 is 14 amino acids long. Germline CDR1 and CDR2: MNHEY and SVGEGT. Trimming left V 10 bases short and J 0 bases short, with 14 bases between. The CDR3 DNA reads TGTGCCACCACAGGCTCCTCTAGCACAGATACGCAGTATTTT. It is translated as CATTGSSSTDTQYF.

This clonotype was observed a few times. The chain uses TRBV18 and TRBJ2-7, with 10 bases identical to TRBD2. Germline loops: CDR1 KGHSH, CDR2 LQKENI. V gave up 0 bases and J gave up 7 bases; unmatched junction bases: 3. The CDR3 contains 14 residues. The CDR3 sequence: CASSPPSSGREQYF. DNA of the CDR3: TGTGCCAGCTCACCACCTTCTAGCGGGAGAGAGCAGTACTTC.

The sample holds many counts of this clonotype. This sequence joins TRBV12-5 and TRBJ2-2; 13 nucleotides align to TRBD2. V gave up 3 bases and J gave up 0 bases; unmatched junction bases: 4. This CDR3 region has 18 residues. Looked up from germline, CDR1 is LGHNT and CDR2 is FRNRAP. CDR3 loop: CASGFGLAGVTNTGELFF. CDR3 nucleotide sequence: TGTGCTAGTGGTTTCGGACTAGCGGGAGTCACGAACACCGGGGAGCTGTTTTTT.

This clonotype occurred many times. The CDR3 region is CASSEFTAELTDTQYF. The CDR3 nucleotides read TGTGCCAGCAGTGAGTTTACAGCGGAACTCACAGATACGCAGTATTTT. V is TRBV6-1 and J is TRBJ2-3, with a possible D match to TRBD2 (5 bases). V lost 3 bases and J 2 bases, leaving 15 bases between the germline ends. From germline, CDR1 is MNHNS and CDR2 SASEGT. The CDR3 loop spans 16 amino acids.

CDR3 sequence reads: CSAPGSTYEQYF. The CDR3 DNA is TGCAGTGCCCCCGGCTCTACCTACGAGCAGTACTTC. The J gene is TRBJ2-7, the V gene TRBV20-1; D remains ambiguous. The CDR3 is 12 amino acids. CDR1 and CDR2 from the germline V gene are DFQATT and SNEGSKA (reference sequence). Trimming took off 6 bases at V and 2 bases at J, with 11 bases between the two ends.

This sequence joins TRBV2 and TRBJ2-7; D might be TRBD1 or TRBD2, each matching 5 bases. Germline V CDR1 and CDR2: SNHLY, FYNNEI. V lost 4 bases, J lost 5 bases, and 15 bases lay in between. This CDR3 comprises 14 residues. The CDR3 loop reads CASSAGASPNEQYF. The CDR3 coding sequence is TGTGCCAGCAGTGCCGGGGCTTCCCCCAACGAGCAGTACTTC.

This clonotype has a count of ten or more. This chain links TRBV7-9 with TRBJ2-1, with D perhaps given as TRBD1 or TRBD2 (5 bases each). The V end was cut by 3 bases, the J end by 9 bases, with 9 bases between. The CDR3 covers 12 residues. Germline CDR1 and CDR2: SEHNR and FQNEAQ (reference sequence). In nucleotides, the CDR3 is TGTGCCAGCAGCTTTCCGAGGGGTGAGCAGTTCTTC. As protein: CASSFPRGEQFF. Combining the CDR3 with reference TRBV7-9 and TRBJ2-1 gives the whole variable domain DTGVSQNPRHKITKRGQNVTFRCDPISEHNRLYWYRQTLGQGPEFLTYFQNEAQLEKSRLLSDRFSAERPKGSFSTLEIQRTEQGDSAMYLCASSFPRGEQFFGPGTRLTVL.

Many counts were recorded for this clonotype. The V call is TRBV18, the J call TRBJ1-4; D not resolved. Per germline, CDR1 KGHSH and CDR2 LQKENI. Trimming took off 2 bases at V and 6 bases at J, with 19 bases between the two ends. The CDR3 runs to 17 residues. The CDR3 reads CASSPEQTARSYEKLFF. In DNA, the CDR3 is TGTGCCAGCTCACCAGAGCAAACAGCGCGAAGTTATGAAAAACTGTTTTTT.

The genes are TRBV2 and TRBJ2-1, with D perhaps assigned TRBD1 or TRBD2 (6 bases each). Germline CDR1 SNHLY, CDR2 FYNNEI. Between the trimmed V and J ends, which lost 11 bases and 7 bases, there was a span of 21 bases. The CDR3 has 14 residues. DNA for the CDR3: TGTGCCTCCGAAAGGGGGGAGGAGTCGAATGAGCAGTTCTTC. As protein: CASERGEESNEQFF. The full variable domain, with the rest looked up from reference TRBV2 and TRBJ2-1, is EPEVTQTPSHQVTQMGQEVILRCVPISNHLYFYWYRQILGQKVEFLVSFYNNEISEKSEIFDDQFSVERPDGSNFTLKIRSTKLEDSAMYFCASERGEESNEQFFGPGTRLTVL.

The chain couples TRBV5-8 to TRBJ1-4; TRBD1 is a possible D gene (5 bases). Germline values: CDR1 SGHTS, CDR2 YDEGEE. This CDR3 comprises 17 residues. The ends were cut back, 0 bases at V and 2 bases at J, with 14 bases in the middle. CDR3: CASSLGQGGGTNEKLFF. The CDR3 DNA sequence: TGTGCCAGCAGCTTGGGCCAGGGAGGTGGTACTAATGAAAAACTGTTTTTT. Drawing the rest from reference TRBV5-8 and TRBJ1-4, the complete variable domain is EAGVTQSPTHLIKTRGQQATLRCSPISGHTSVYWYQQALGLGLQFLLWYDEGEERNRGNFPPRFSGRQFPNYSSELNVNALELEDSALYLCASSLGQGGGTNEKLFFGSGTQLSVL.

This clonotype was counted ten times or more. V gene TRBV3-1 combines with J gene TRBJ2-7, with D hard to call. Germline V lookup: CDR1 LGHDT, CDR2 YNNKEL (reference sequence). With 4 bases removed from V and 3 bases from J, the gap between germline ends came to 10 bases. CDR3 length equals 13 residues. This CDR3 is CASSLSSYYEQYF. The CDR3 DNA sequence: TGTGCCAGCAGCCTCTCATCATACTACGAGCAGTACTTC.

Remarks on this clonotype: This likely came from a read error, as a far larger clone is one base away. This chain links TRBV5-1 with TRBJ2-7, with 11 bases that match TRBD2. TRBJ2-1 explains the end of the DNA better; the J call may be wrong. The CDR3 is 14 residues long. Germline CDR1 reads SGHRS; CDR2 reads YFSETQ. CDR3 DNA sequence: TGCGCCAGCAGCCTAGGGACTAGCGGCTACGAGCAGTTCTTC. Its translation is CASSLGTSGYEQFF.

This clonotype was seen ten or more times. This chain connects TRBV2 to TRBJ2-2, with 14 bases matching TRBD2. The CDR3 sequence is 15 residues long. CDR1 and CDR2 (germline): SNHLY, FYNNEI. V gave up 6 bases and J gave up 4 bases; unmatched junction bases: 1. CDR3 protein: CASSGTSGSTGELFF. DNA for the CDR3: TGTGCCAGCAGCGGGACTAGCGGGAGCACCGGGGAGCTGTTTTTT.

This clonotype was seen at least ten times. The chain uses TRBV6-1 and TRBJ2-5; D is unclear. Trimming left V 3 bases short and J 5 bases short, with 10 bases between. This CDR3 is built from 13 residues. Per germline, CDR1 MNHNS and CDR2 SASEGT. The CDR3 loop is CASSDMGLETQYF. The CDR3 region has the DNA TGTGCCAGCAGTGACATGGGTCTGGAGACCCAGTACTTC.

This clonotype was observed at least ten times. The CDR3 loop is CASSLGSIGTDTQYF. CDR3 coding DNA: TGCGCCAGCAGCTTGGGATCAATTGGAACAGATACGCAGTATTTT. V gene TRBV5-1 combines with J gene TRBJ2-3; D is unresolved. The CDR3 has 15 amino acids. Trimming pared 0 bases from V and 3 bases from J, leaving 11 bases between. The germline gives CDR1 SGHRS, CDR2 YFSETQ.

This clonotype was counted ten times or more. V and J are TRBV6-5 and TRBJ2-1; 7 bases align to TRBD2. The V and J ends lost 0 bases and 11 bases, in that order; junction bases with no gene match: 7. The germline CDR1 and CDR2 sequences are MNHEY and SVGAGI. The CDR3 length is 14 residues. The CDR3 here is CASSYSREGLKQFF. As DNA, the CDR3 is TGTGCCAGCAGTTACTCGAGGGAGGGCCTGAAGCAGTTCTTC.

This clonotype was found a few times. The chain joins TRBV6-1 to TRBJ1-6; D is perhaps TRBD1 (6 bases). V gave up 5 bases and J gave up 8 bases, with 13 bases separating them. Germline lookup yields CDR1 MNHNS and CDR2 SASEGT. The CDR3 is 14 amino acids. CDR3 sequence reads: CASSYRAVDSPLHF. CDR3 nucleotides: TGTGCCAGCAGTTACAGGGCCGTGGATTCACCCCTCCACTTT.

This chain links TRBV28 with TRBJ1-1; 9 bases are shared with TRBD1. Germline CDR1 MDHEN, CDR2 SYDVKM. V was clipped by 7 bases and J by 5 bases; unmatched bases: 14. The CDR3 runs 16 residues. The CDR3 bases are TGTGCCAGCAAATCTCGTCCGGGACAGGGATTTACTGAAGCTTTCTTT. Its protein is CASKSRPGQGFTEAFF.

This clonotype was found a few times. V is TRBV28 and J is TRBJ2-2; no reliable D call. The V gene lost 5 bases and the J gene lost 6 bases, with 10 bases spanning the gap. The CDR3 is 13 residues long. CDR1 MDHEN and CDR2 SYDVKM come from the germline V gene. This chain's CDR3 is CASSPFRAGELFF. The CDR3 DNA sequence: TGTGCCAGCAGTCCCTTCCGAGCCGGGGAGCTGTTTTTT.

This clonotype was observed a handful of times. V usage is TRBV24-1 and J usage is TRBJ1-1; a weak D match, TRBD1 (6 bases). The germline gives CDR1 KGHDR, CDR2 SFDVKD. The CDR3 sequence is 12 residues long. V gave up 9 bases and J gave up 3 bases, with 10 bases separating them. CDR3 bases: TGTGCCACCTTACAGGGAGACACTGAAGCTTTCTTT. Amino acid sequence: CATLQGDTEAFF.

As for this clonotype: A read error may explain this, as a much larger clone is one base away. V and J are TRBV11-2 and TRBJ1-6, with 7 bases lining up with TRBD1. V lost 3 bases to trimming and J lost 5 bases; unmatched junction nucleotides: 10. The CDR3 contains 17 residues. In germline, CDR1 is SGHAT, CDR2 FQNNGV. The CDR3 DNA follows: TGTGCCAGCAGCTTCGCGGCTCCCGGGACAGATAATTCACCCCTCCACTTT. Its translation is CASSFAAPGTDNSPLHF. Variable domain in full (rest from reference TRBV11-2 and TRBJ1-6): EAGVAQSPRYKIIEKRQSVAFWCNPISGHATLYWYQQILGQGPKLLIQFQNNGVVDDSQLPKDRFSAERLKGVDSTLKIQPAKLEDSAVYLCASSFAAPGTDNSPLHFGNGTRLTVT.

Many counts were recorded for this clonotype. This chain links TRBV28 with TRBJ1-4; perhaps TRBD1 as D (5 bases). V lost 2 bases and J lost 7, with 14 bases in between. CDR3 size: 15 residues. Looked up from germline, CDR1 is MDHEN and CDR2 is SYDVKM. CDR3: CASSLAEGLGEKLFF. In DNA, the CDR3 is TGTGCCAGCAGTTTAGCCGAGGGGCTCGGTGAAAAACTGTTTTTT. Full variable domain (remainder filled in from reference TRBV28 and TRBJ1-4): DVKVTQSSRYLVKRTGEKVFLECVQDMDHENMFWYRQDPGLGLRLIYFSYDVKMKEKGDIPEGYSVSREKKERFSLILESASTNQTSMYLCASSLAEGLGEKLFFGSGTQLSVL.

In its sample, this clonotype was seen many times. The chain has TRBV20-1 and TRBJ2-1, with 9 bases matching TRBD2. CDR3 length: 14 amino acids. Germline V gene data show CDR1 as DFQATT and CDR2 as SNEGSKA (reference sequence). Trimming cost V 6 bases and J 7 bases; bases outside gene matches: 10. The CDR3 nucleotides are TGCAGTGCCGGGGGGGGTAGCGGGAGAAATGAGCAGTTCTTC. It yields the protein CSAGGGSGRNEQFF.